One sample yielded the 20 T cell receptor beta chains listed below, sequenced in a study of CD8+ T cells in alopecia areata. Investigators isolated RNA and reverse transcribed it into cDNA to act as the sequencing template. Some clones are missing from TCRdb's copy, which holds only in-frame ones; the method was immunoSEQ multiplex PCR. The sample lists some 240,000 clones, 50% to 60% occurring once. Sample: CD4+ T cells sorted from blood, taken at week 0. These receptors all stem from a human donor with alopecia areata.

This chain connects TRBV6-6 to TRBJ1-5; D is uncertain. Germline CDR1 reads MNHNY; CDR2 reads SVGAGI (reference sequence). Trimming stripped 7 bases from V and 0 bases from J, with 13 bases between. CDR3 length equals 15 residues. The CDR3 coding sequence is TGTGCCAGCATCTCGAGGGAGGTTAGCAATCAGCCCCAGCATTTT. It translates to CASISREVSNQPQHF.

The chain uses TRBV5-4 and TRBJ1-2; 10 bases align to TRBD1. J lost 3 bases, V lost 4 bases, and 3 bases had no gene match. Germline-derived CDR1 and CDR2 are SGHNT and YYREEE (reference sequence). The CDR3 covers 14 residues. The DNA of the CDR3 is TGTGCCAGCAGCCGGACAGGGGGATACTATGGCTACACCTTC. This codes for CASSRTGGYYGYTF.

The J gene is TRBJ1-1, the V gene TRBV6-5, with D uncertain. The CDR3 contains 12 residues. V was trimmed by 2 bases and J by 7 bases, leaving 8 bases between them. Germline V lookup: CDR1 MNHEY, CDR2 SVGAGI. The CDR3 protein is CASSYGEGEAFF. DNA for the CDR3: TGTGCCAGCAGTTACGGGGAGGGTGAAGCTTTCTTT.

The chain uses TRBV30 and TRBJ1-2; possibly TRBD1 for D (6 bases). The length of the CDR3 is 14 residues. The V end was cut by 0 bases, the J end by 4 bases, with 12 bases between. Germline CDR1 is GTSNPN and CDR2 is SVGIG (reference sequence). The CDR3 bases are TGTGCCTGGAGTGTACAGGGAACTGGCTATGGCTACACCTTC. Translating it yields CAWSVQGTGYGYTF.

This clone was recorded a few times. The chain carries TRBV29-1 and TRBJ2-7; 7 bases are a match to TRBD2. The CDR3 is 13 residues long. The ends lost 7 bases at V and 4 bases at J; junction bases unmatched: 10. CDR1 and CDR2 (germline): SQVTM, ANQGSEA. This chain's CDR3 is CSAKAGALYEQYF. The CDR3 DNA follows: TGCAGCGCCAAGGCGGGAGCGTTATACGAGCAGTACTTC.

This clone was seen only a few times. The chain combines TRBV29-1 with TRBJ1-1, with a tentative D call TRBD1 (5 bases). V lost 5 bases and J 1 base, leaving 17 bases between the germline ends. The CDR3 is made up of 15 amino acids. Germline CDR1 is SQVTM and CDR2 is ANQGSEA. This chain's CDR3 is CSVMGVVARNTEAFF. The CDR3 DNA reads TGCAGCGTTATGGGGGTCGTAGCGAGGAACACTGAAGCTTTCTTT.

The chain uses TRBV7-3 and TRBJ2-2; 11 nucleotides agree with TRBD1. The length of the CDR3 is 15 residues. Germline V lookup: CDR1 SGHTA, CDR2 FQGTGA. V shed 6 bases and J 5 bases; nucleotides not matched to a gene: 5. The CDR3 region is CASRTGTGGTGELFF. CDR3 DNA sequence: TGTGCCAGCAGAACCGGGACAGGGGGGACCGGGGAGCTGTTTTTT.

V is TRBV7-2 and J is TRBJ2-5, with 11 bases lining up with TRBD2. This CDR3 comprises 17 residues. J lost 5 bases, V lost 4 bases, and 12 bases had no gene match. Looked up from germline, CDR1 is SGHTA and CDR2 is FQGNSA. CDR3 nucleotides: TGTGCCAGCAGCTCGTACATAGCGGGGGGGTATGTGGAGACCCAGTACTTC. This encodes CASSSYIAGGYVETQYF.

The V gene is TRBV30, the J gene TRBJ1-2, with 7 nucleotides matching TRBD1. Trimming at V came to 5 bases and at J to 8 bases, leaving 14 bases not matched to a gene. The CDR3 totals 14 residues. Germline CDR1 reads GTSNPN; CDR2 reads SVGIG (reference sequence). The CDR3 loop is CAWGNRGSEGGYTF. The CDR3 DNA is TGTGCCTGGGGGAACAGGGGATCTGAGGGAGGCTACACCTTC. Based on the CDR3 plus reference TRBV30 and TRBJ1-2, the full variable domain is SQTIHQWPATLVQPVGSPLSLECTVEGTSNPNLYWYRQAAGRGLQLLFYSVGIGQISSEVPQNLSASRPQDRQFILSSKKLLLSDSGFYLCAWGNRGSEGGYTFGSGTRLTVV.

This chain uses TRBV5-4 with TRBJ1-2; no clear D gene. The V end lost 0 bases, the J end lost 5 bases, and 8 bases lay between the germline ends. Germline V gives CDR1 SGHNT, CDR2 YYREEE (reference sequence). This CDR3 is 13 amino acids long. The CDR3 DNA reads as TGTGCCAGCAGCTTGGTGGTTCAGTATGGCTACACCTTC. Translation gives CASSLVVQYGYTF.

This clone was counted a few times. This chain uses TRBV18 with TRBJ1-2; D uncertain. CDR3 length: 11 residues. CDR1 is KGHSH, CDR2 LQKENI, per germline. Deletions cut 2 bases from V and 6 bases from J, with 4 bases between. The CDR3 reads CASSPSHGYTF. The CDR3 coding sequence is TGTGCCAGCTCACCATCTCATGGCTACACCTTC.

This clone was detected a few times. The rearrangement joins TRBV27 to TRBJ2-2, with TRBD1 matching 7 bases. In germline, CDR1 is MNHEY, CDR2 SMNVEV (reference sequence). The CDR3 length is 16 residues. V gave up 5 bases and J gave up 0 bases; unmatched junction bases: 6. The CDR3, as DNA: TGTGCCAGCAGTCTTACCGGGACAGCGAACACCGGGGAGCTGTTTTTT. It yields the protein CASSLTGTANTGELFF.

The chain links TRBV5-1 to TRBJ1-1; no firm D call. Per the germline V gene, CDR1 is SGHRS and CDR2 is YFSETQ. Trimming took off 0 bases at V and 0 bases at J, with 18 bases between the two ends. The CDR3 is 18 amino acids. For the CDR3, the DNA is TGCGCCAGCAGCTTGGAGTCGGGTCATTCAGCCCTGAACACTGAAGCTTTCTTT. Protein: CASSLESGHSALNTEAFF. Drawing the rest from reference TRBV5-1 and TRBJ1-1, the complete variable domain is KAGVTQTPRYLIKTRGQQVTLSCSPISGHRSVSWYQQTPGQGLQFLFEYFSETQRNKGNFPGRFSGRQFSNSRSEMNVSTLELGDSALYLCASSLESGHSALNTEAFFGQGTRLTVV.

The chain employs TRBV10-3 and TRBJ2-3; D gene uncertain. The V and J ends lost 6 bases and 5 bases respectively, with 18 bases between them. CDR1 is ENHRY, CDR2 SYGVKD, per germline. There are 15 residues in the CDR3. This chain's CDR3 is CAISREKPAIDTQYF. As DNA, the CDR3 is TGTGCCATCAGCCGAGAGAAACCGGCCATAGATACGCAGTATTTT.

This clone was seen more than once but under ten times. J is TRBJ2-7 and V is TRBV5-1, with D unclear. Germline V gene sequence: CDR1 SGHRS, CDR2 YFSETQ. Trimming took 0 bases from V and 7 from J, leaving 20 bases between them. There are 16 residues in the CDR3. The CDR3 DNA reads TGCGCCAGCAGCTTGGCCGCAGCCCAGGCCCCCCGGGAGCAGTACTTC. Protein sequence: CASSLAAAQAPREQYF.

The V call is TRBV7-8, the J call TRBJ2-7; 7 bases match TRBD1. This CDR3 has 15 amino acids. CDR1 is SGHVS and CDR2 is FQNEAQ in the germline V gene. V was clipped by 5 bases and J by 5 bases; unmatched bases: 12. CDR3 sequence reads: CASSPGGPAINEQYF. The CDR3 DNA is TGTGCCAGCAGCCCAGGGGGACCTGCCATCAACGAGCAGTACTTC. Based on the CDR3 plus reference TRBV7-8 and TRBJ2-7, the full variable domain is GAGVSQSPRYKVAKRGQDVALRCDPISGHVSLFWYQQALGQGPEFLTYFQNEAQLDKSGLPSDRFFAERPEGSVSTLKIQRTQQEDSAVYLCASSPGGPAINEQYFGPGTRLTVT.

This clone was detected a few times. V usage is TRBV7-2 and J usage is TRBJ2-7, with 7 positions matching TRBD2. CDR3 length: 14 residues. Per germline, CDR1 SGHTA and CDR2 FQGNSA. The V and J ends lost 4 bases and 7 bases, in that order; junction bases with no gene match: 10. The CDR3 region has the DNA TGTGCCAGCAGCTCCCCGGGGAGGGCTACGGAGCAGTACTTC. Its translation: CASSSPGRATEQYF.

This clone was detected a few times. The chain couples TRBV29-1 to TRBJ2-3, with 12 bases that match TRBD2. The CDR3 has 14 residues. After removal of 7 bases from V and 2 bases from J, the junction contained 4 bases not matched to a gene. Germline assignment: CDR1 SQVTM and CDR2 ANQGSEA. In DNA, the CDR3 is TGCAGCGCCGGACTAGCGGGGCTCACAGATACGCAGTATTTT. Translated: CSAGLAGLTDTQYF.

The chain recombines TRBV6-1 with TRBJ2-5, with 7 bases that match TRBD1. V lost 5 bases and J lost 6; bases outside the gene matches: 9. The CDR3 consists of 14 residues. CDR1 and CDR2 from the germline V gene are MNHNS and SASEGT. CDR3: CASSPEGGGQTQYF. The CDR3 DNA is TGTGCCAGCAGTCCCGAAGGGGGCGGGCAGACCCAGTACTTC.

V and J are TRBV19 and TRBJ2-1; D possibly corresponds to TRBD2 (6 bases). The CDR3 is 15 amino acids. Trimming took off 0 bases at V and 2 bases at J, with 8 bases between the two ends. Germline CDR1 reads LNHDA; CDR2 reads SQIVND (reference sequence). The CDR3 bases are TGTGCCAGTAGTATAGATCGACTAGCCTACAATGAGCAGTTCTTC. It yields the protein CASSIDRLAYNEQFF.